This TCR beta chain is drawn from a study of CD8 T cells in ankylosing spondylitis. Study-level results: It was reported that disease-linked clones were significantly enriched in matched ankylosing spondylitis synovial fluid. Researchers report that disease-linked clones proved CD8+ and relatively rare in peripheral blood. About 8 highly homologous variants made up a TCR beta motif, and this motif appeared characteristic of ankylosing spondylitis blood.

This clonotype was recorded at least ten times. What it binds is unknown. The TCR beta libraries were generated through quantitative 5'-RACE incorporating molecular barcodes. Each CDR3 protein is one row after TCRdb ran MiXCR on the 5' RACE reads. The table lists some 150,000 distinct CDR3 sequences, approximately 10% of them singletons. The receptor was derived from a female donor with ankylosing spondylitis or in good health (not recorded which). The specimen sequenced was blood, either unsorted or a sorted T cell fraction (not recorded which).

In DNA, the CDR3 is TGTGCCAGCAAAGGCGCGGGAAGTTACAATGAGCAGTTCTTC. Translation gives CASKGAGSYNEQFF. V gene TRBV6-1 combines with J gene TRBJ2-1; D is perhaps TRBD2 (6 bases). Trimming stripped 7 bases from V and 4 bases from J, with 14 bases between. Germline V lookup: CDR1 MNHNS, CDR2 SASEGT. CDR3 length equals 14 residues.